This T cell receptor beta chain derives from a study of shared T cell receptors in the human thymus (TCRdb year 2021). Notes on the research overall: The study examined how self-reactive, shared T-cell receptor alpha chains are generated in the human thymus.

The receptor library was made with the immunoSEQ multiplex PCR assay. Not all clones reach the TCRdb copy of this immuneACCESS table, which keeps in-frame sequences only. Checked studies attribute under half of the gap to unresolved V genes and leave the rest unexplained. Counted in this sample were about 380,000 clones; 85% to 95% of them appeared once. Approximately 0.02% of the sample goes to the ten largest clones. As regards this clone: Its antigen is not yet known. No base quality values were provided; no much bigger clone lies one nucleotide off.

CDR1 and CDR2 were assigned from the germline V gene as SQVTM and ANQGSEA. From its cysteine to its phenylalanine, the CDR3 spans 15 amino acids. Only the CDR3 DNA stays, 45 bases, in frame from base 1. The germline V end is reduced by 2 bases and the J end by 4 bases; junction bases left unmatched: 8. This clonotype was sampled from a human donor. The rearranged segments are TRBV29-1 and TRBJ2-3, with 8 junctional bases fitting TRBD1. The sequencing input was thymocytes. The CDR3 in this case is CSVELGQAFPDTQYF. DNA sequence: TGCAGCGTTGAACTGGGACAGGCCTTTCCAGATACGCAGTATTTT.